This TCR beta chain is drawn from a study of blood T cell repertoires in COVID-19. Deletions cut 1 base from V and 7 bases from J, with 14 bases between. CDR3 length equals 15 residues. Looked up from germline, CDR1 is GTSNPN and CDR2 is SVGIG (reference sequence). In the original workflow: Cell counts per sample came from amplifying reference gene primers. The data were produced by immunoSEQ multiplex PCR, yet TCRdb's version contains in-frame clones alone and is incomplete. That table gives V, J and clone size, and the DNA gave D and trimming. The data hold 250,000 to 300,000 clones, with around 80% observed a single time.

The chain recombines TRBV30 with TRBJ1-6, with D tentatively TRBD1 (6 bases). This clonotype was obtained from a man aged 25-40 years with acute COVID-19. Sequenced material: PBMCs or T cells enriched from blood (not recorded which). The CDR3 spells CAWSEQGRNNSPLHF. The CDR3 nucleotides read TGTGCCTGGAGTGAACAGGGTCGGAACAATTCACCCCTCCACTTT.